These 23 T cell receptor beta chains were sequenced from one sample in a study of blood T cell repertoires in COVID-19. The protocol was immunoSEQ multiplex PCR, while the TCRdb copy is restricted to in-frame clones and leaves out a portion. Of about 64,000 clones listed, approximately 80% are singletons. The sequencing input was peripheral blood. These receptors were collected from a human donor in a cohort sampled during active COVID-19.

The V and J genes are TRBV19 and TRBJ2-1, with 7 bases aligning to TRBD1. Trimming at V came to 2 bases and at J to 1 base, leaving 2 bases not matched to a gene. Per the germline V gene, CDR1 is LNHDA and CDR2 is SQIVND (reference sequence). There are 15 residues in the CDR3. The CDR3 sequence: CASSILQGSYNEQFF. Here the CDR3 DNA reads TGTGCCAGTAGTATATTACAGGGGTCCTACAATGAGCAGTTCTTC.

The rearrangement joins TRBV5-8 to TRBJ2-2, with D perhaps TRBD2 (6 bases). Trimming pared 2 bases from V and 6 bases from J, leaving 17 bases between. The CDR3 has 16 residues. Per germline, CDR1 SGHTS and CDR2 YDEGEE. CDR3 sequence: CASSFRLRGRAGELFF. CDR3 in DNA: TGTGCCAGCAGCTTCAGGTTGCGGGGAAGAGCCGGGGAGCTGTTTTTT.

J is TRBJ1-1 and V is TRBV30; 8 nucleotides match TRBD1. After removal of 0 bases from V and 4 bases from J, the junction contained 7 bases not matched to a gene. Germline assignment: CDR1 GTSNPN and CDR2 SVGIG (reference sequence). This CDR3 contains 15 residues. DNA of the CDR3: TGTGCCTGGAGTGTGGCAGGGGGCCGAAGCACTGAAGCTTTCTTT. Its protein product is CAWSVAGGRSTEAFF.

The chain joins TRBV18 to TRBJ2-1; 9 bases map to TRBD2. Germline CDR1 KGHSH, CDR2 LQKENI. Losses at the gene ends were 0 bases for V and 7 bases for J; bases not matched to a gene: 7. This CDR3 has 16 amino acids. CDR3 in amino acids: CASSPPPLAGYNEQFF. DNA of the CDR3: TGTGCCAGCTCACCACCCCCCCTAGCGGGATATAATGAGCAGTTCTTC.

This clone occurred once. V is TRBV4-1 and J is TRBJ2-1; maybe TRBD2 (5 bases). The CDR3 is 13 amino acids. Germline-derived CDR1 and CDR2 are MGHRA and YSYEKL. Trimming shortened V by 3 bases and J by 12 bases, and 15 bases separated the two germline ends. The CDR3 DNA reads TGCGCCAGCAGCCAGTCAACTAGTCCATGGCAGTTCTTC. Translated: CASSQSTSPWQFF.

This chain links TRBV28 with TRBJ2-2; no firm D call. Germline assignment: CDR1 MDHEN and CDR2 SYDVKM. This CDR3 has 13 amino acids. Trimming cost V 4 bases and J 1 base, with 4 bases left between them. In DNA, the CDR3 is TGTGCCAGCAGTTCAGGGAACACCGGGGAGCTGTTTTTT. Protein: CASSSGNTGELFF.

This chain links TRBV24-1 with TRBJ2-1; 9 bases agree with TRBD1. Germline values: CDR1 KGHDR, CDR2 SFDVKD. The CDR3 has 15 residues. After removal of 4 bases from V and 8 bases from J, the junction contained 8 bases not matched to a gene. For the CDR3, the DNA is TGTGCCACCAGTGAGGACAGGGGCTCCCCGGATGAGCAGTTCTTC. Encoded protein: CATSEDRGSPDEQFF.

The rearrangement joins TRBV28 to TRBJ2-1; D remains unclear. Trimming shortened V by 2 bases and J by 2 bases, and 7 bases separated the two germline ends. The CDR3 length is 14 residues. Germline V gene sequence: CDR1 MDHEN, CDR2 SYDVKM. The CDR3 reads CASSLTYPYNEQFF. The DNA of the CDR3 is TGTGCCAGCAGTTTAACCTATCCCTACAATGAGCAGTTCTTC.

The chain recombines TRBV5-1 with TRBJ2-2; the match to TRBD2 covers 8 bases. Germline assignment: CDR1 SGHRS and CDR2 YFSETQ. Trimming cost V 0 bases and J 5 bases; bases outside gene matches: 0. This CDR3 is built from 14 residues. CDR3 coding DNA: TGCGCCAGCAGCTTGGCGGGGGGGACCGGGGAGCTGTTTTTT. Amino acid sequence: CASSLAGGTGELFF.

CDR3 nucleotide sequence: TGTGCCAGTAGGAAACTAGCTGTAATCACAGATACGCAGTATTTT. Encoded protein: CASRKLAVITDTQYF. This chain joins TRBV19 and TRBJ2-3; tentatively, D is TRBD2 (6 bases). The CDR3 covers 15 residues. V was clipped by 6 bases and J by 2 bases, with 15 bases between them. CDR1 is LNHDA, CDR2 SQIVND, per germline (reference sequence).

The chain combines TRBV6-4 with TRBJ1-6, with TRBD1 identical over 9 bases. The CDR3 length is 16 residues. V trimming: 6 bases; J trimming: 7 bases; junction bases outside the gene matches: 10. In germline, CDR1 is MRHNA, CDR2 SNTAGT. DNA for the CDR3: TGTGCCAGCAGCAAAGAACCCGGACAGGGGAATTCACCCCTCCACTTT. Its translation is CASSKEPGQGNSPLHF.

This clone was seen a few times. CDR3 DNA sequence: TGTGCCAGCATGGACAGTTACGAGCAGTACTTC. As protein: CASMDSYEQYF. The chain couples TRBV6-5 to TRBJ2-7; D possibly corresponds to TRBD1 (6 bases). Trimming pared 7 bases from V and 4 bases from J, leaving 8 bases between. CDR1 and CDR2 (germline): MNHEY, SVGAGI. The CDR3 has 11 residues.

The rearrangement joins TRBV27 to TRBJ2-5; the D gene is possibly TRBD2 (7 bases). Trimming pared 6 bases from V and 4 bases from J, leaving 18 bases between. CDR1 is MNHEY, CDR2 SMNVEV, per germline (reference sequence). This CDR3 is 15 amino acids long. This CDR3 reads CASSLLRGGGETQYF. The CDR3 bases are TGTGCCAGCAGCCTTTTACGAGGGGGGGGAGAGACCCAGTACTTC.

The rearrangement links TRBV24-1 to TRBJ2-5, with a weak D call TRBD2 (5 bases). The germline CDR1 and CDR2 sequences are KGHDR and SFDVKD. The CDR3 runs to 15 residues. The V end lost 3 bases, the J end lost 5 bases, and 15 bases lay between the germline ends. The chain's CDR3 is CATSDGRGGFETQYF. The DNA for the CDR3 is TGTGCCACCAGTGATGGCCGTGGCGGGTTCGAGACCCAGTACTTC.

This CDR3 is CASSLVAGWSTEAFF. CDR3 DNA: TGTGCCAGCAGCTTAGTCGCAGGGTGGTCCACTGAAGCTTTCTTT. V gene TRBV7-2 combines with J gene TRBJ1-1; a possible D gene is TRBD1 (5 bases). The CDR3 covers 15 residues. Germline CDR1 and CDR2: SGHTA and FQGNSA. Deletions cut 1 base from V and 4 bases from J, with 13 bases between.

This chain joins TRBV19 and TRBJ1-5; TRBD1 matches 7 bases. CDR1 LNHDA and CDR2 SQIVND come from the germline V gene (reference sequence). After removal of 4 bases from V and 4 bases from J, the junction contained 10 bases not matched to a gene. The CDR3 has 16 residues. CDR3 in DNA: TGTGCCAGTAGTACGCCCTGGGACAGATTAAATCAGCCCCAGCATTTT. Translating it yields CASSTPWDRLNQPQHF.

The chain recombines TRBV29-1 with TRBJ2-1, with a weak D call TRBD2 (5 bases). Germline V gene lookup returns CDR1 SQVTM and CDR2 ANQGSEA. V shed 8 bases and J shed 0 bases, with 17 bases lying between them. The CDR3 consists of 15 residues. The CDR3 reads CSHSGWGNSYNEQFF. CDR3 nucleotide sequence: TGCAGCCACTCGGGGTGGGGAAACTCCTACAATGAGCAGTTCTTC.

The V and J genes are TRBV30 and TRBJ1-5; D is possibly TRBD1 (5 bases). CDR3 length: 13 residues. With 2 bases removed from V and 8 bases from J, the gap between germline ends came to 13 bases. Per the germline V gene, CDR1 is GTSNPN and CDR2 is SVGIG (reference sequence). The CDR3 DNA follows: TGTGCCTGGAGTATACAGGCGACTGAGCCCCAGCATTTT. Translated, it gives CAWSIQATEPQHF.

For the CDR3, the DNA is TGTGCCAGCAGTGAGAACAGGGGCGAGCAGTACTTC. Translating it yields CASSENRGEQYF. The chain carries TRBV2 and TRBJ2-7; 7 bases are a match to TRBD1. V shed 3 bases, J shed 6 bases, and the junction held 2 bases outside the gene matches. The CDR3 contains 12 residues. From germline, CDR1 is SNHLY and CDR2 FYNNEI.

This rearrangement joins TRBV27 to TRBJ2-1, with 8 bases identical to TRBD2. J was trimmed by 8 bases and V by 5 bases; bases with no gene match: 5. CDR1 and CDR2 from the germline V gene are MNHEY and SMNVEV (reference sequence). This CDR3 comprises 13 residues. This CDR3 reads CASSGLAVDEQFF. For the CDR3, the DNA is TGTGCCAGCAGTGGACTAGCCGTCGATGAGCAGTTCTTC.

CDR3 nucleotide sequence: TGTGCCAGCAGCGAACGGACAGGACGGGCCGTAGCCAAAAACATTCAGTACTTC. Its translation: CASSERTGRAVAKNIQYF. The chain carries TRBV7-2 and TRBJ2-4; TRBD1 aligns across 7 bases. V shed 5 bases and J 0 bases; nucleotides not matched to a gene: 13. CDR3 size: 18 residues. Germline values: CDR1 SGHTA, CDR2 FQGNSA.

This clone occurred a few times. The chain recombines TRBV5-4 with TRBJ2-5; a possible D gene is TRBD2 (6 bases). Germline CDR1 and CDR2: SGHNT and YYREEE (reference sequence). The length of the CDR3 is 14 residues. The V end lost 4 bases, the J end lost 5 bases, and 15 bases lay between the germline ends. The CDR3 region is CASSPGGSSETQYF. The CDR3 DNA reads TGTGCCAGCAGCCCCGGAGGGTCTTCGGAGACCCAGTACTTC.

Details on this clone: A junction end diverges from the germline sequence, so it may reflect a read error. The chain links TRBV2 to TRBJ2-1; 10 nucleotides align to TRBD2. In germline, CDR1 is SNHLY, CDR2 FYNNEI. This CDR3 contains 14 residues. The CDR3 DNA is TGTGCCAGCAGGGAAGGGACTAGCGTCAATGAGCAGTTCTTC. It translates to CASREGTSVNEQFF.